This T cell receptor beta chain appears in the sequencing data of a study of T cells in Graves' hyperthyroidism and ophthalmopathy (dated by TCRdb to the late 2010s). In the study overall: Peripheral blood samples were taken at initial diagnosis, before any treatment was given. A discovery cohort of around 100 patients, about 43 with Graves' ophthalmopathy and over 55 with stable Graves' hyperthyroidism, was used to find distinguishing TCR V-J signatures. After sampling, hyperthyroidism patients received methimazole starting at 30 mg daily, and ophthalmopathy patients received high-dose intravenous methylprednisolone. The paper reports TCR Vbeta CDR3 sequencing of some 140 peripheral blood samples: 40 or so ophthalmopathy, approximately 74 hyperthyroidism and around 17 progressor patients. In more than five Graves' hyperthyroidism patients, the study also compared T-cell repertoires from thyroid tissue with T-cell repertoires from blood. The 100 discovery patients were randomly split 7:3 into training and test sets. Prospective prediction of ophthalmopathy was tested in an independent validation cohort consisting of about 20 hyperthyroidism patients and around 17 patients who later progressed to ophthalmopathy.

The study at large found these results: Most expanded thyroid clonotypes (frequency above 0.001) were also detected in blood, suggesting blood repertoires may reflect thyroid immune responses. In validation, progression to ophthalmopathy was predicted by the model with 65% to 71% sensitivity and about 72% specificity, a median of 6.5 months before onset. Sample size was not statistically predetermined, and blinding of investigators to group allocation was not performed. A model built on a 13 V-J signature distinguished ophthalmopathy from stable hyperthyroidism, reaching about 89% sensitivity and approximately 83% specificity in cross-validation and 80%/75% in testing.

Turning to this clonotype: The antigen it recognizes is unknown. No base quality information exists; no much larger clone differs at one position.

Stable Graves' hyperthyroidism was defined as the absence of progression to ophthalmopathy over 18 months of follow-up. Hyperthyroidism patients were aged 18 to 65 years and newly diagnosed, with disease duration of less than 2 months. The study excluded patients with uncontrolled infections, other autoimmune diseases, pregnancy or lactation. Diagnoses were established on the basis of clinical symptoms, serum thyroxine and TRAb, thyroid ultrasound, and orbital computed tomography. PBMCs were separated from over 9 ml of fresh peripheral blood using Ficoll-Paque density gradient centrifugation. Trizol reagent was used to extract total RNA, and RNA quality was then checked on an Agilent 2100 Bioanalyzer. The TCR beta CDR3 regions were amplified from RNA transcripts. The first round of RT-PCR for the TCR CDR3 was performed with the HTBI primer set and the Qiagen OneStep RT-PCR kit. A second multiplex PCR round built the libraries, followed by size selection and purification. Paired-end sequencing of the libraries was performed with 100 bp reads on an Illumina HiSeq2000. On the authors' methods: Raw data were processed with SOAPnuke, discarding reads with adapters, uncalled bases, mean Phred below 15, or no exact constant-primer or identifier match. High-quality paired reads were merged with COPE v1.2.5, and unique nucleotide sequences were defined as clonotypes. MiTCR v1.1 was used to align clonotypes to the IMGT TRBV, TRBD and TRBJ reference segments. Analysis was restricted to V-J combinations with a frequency above 0.0001, which covered 98% to 99.2% of repertoires. A TCS score was defined as the ratio between F50 (clonal expansion) and ExV (chaos), using BLOSUM62-based TCRdist between CDR3 peptides within each V-J. Welch's t-statistics and random forest reduced several hundred V-J features to 10 to 15, which were used in a naive Bayes classifier (R e1071). Thyroid-blood repertoire similarity was quantified with the Morisita-Horn index. The raw public data were reprocessed by TCRdb itself: fastp quality trimming at Q25, MiXCR clonotype calling, in-frame beta chains only. Each entry merges the rows of one CDR3 protein and shows their most common DNA and genes. It is TCRdb's table, rather than the study itself, that gives the V and J calls and clone size. In this sample the table shows hundreds of thousands of distinct CDR3 sequences, 35% to 45% of which occur a single time. Around 9.3% of the sample belongs to the ten largest clones.

V is cut by 3 bases and J by 7 bases, and the space between the germline ends is 16 bases. According to the germline V gene, CDR1 reads SGHTA and CDR2 reads FQGNSA. The CDR3 measures 15 amino acids from cysteine to phenylalanine. Left in the record is the CDR3 DNA by itself, 45 bases read in frame from the first base. Source material: blood. This receptor was obtained from a man aged 18 to 29 with Graves' hyperthyroidism. Here the chain combines TRBV7-2 and TRBJ1-5; the D gene is perhaps TRBD1, on 6 matching bases. The CDR3 corresponds to CASSFTGKREQPQHF. The DNA sequence is given as TGTGCCAGCAGCTTCACAGGGAAGCGGGAGCAGCCCCAGCATTTT.